This T cell receptor (beta chain) was identified during a study of T cell changes during pregnancy in multiple sclerosis. The CDR3 extends over 15 amino acids. Deletions cut 0 bases from V and 0 bases from J, with 8 bases between. Germline V gene lookup returns CDR1 SGHRS and CDR2 YFSETQ. Using immunoSEQ multiplex PCR, the repertoire was profiled, and TCRdb retains in-frame clones only, with some absent. The table has tens of thousands of clones, approximately 94% seen once. Sequences were derived from peripheral blood, sampled in the third trimester of pregnancy. The J gene is TRBJ2-3, the V gene TRBV5-1; D perhaps matches TRBD1 (6 bases). The TCR was taken from a female donor with multiple sclerosis, enrolled in a pregnancy study. The CDR3 spells CASSLDGQSTDTQYF. The CDR3 bases are TGCGCCAGCAGCTTGGATGGACAGAGCACAGATACGCAGTATTTT.